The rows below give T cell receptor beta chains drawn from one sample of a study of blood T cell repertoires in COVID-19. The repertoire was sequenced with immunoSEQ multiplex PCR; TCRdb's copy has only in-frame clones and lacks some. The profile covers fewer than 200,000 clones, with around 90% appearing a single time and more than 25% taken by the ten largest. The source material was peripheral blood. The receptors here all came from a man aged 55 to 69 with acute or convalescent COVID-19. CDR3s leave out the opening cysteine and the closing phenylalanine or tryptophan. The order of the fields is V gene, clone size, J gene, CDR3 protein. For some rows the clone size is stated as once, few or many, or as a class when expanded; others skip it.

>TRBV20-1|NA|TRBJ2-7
SASVGVSGYEQY
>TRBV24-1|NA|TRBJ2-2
ATRGLSTGELF
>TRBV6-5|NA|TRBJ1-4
ASSLTGGTNEKLF
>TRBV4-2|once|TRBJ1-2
ASSRTGGFYGYT
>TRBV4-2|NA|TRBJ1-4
ASSQEGPGTDYNEKLF
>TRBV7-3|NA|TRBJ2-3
ASSSSSAATDTQY
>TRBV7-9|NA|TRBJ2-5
ASSEGQFGETQY
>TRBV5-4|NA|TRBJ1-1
ASSSSLRSGAF
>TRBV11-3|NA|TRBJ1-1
ASSSRQGADAF
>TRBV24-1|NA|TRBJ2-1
ATGSRDRAHNEQF
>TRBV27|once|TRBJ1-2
ASTGGQTYGYT
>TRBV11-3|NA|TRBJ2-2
ASSPPGQAATGELF
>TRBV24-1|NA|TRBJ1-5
ATSEGRDQPQH
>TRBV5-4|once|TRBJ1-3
ASSLGSTGGGNTIY
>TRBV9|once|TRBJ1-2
ASSESTGIYGYT
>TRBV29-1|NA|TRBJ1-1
SVKRALNTEAF
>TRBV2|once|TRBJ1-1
ASSENLNTEAF
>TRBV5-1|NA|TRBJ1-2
ASSPGQGAYGYT
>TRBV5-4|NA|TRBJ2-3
ASSLGNRVGTDTQY
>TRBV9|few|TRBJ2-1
ASSVVGTGGREQF
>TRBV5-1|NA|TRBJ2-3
ASSPLDRETDTQY